The 31 T cell receptor beta chains below all came from one sample that was sequenced in a study of blood T cell repertoires in COVID-19. Method: immunoSEQ multiplex PCR; TCRdb's copy keeps in-frame clones and lacks some. The data hold about 97,000 clones, with about 90% observed a single time. The sample comprised peripheral blood. The receptors originated from a woman aged 45-59 years with COVID-19, enrolled during active disease.

The chain combines TRBV7-3 with TRBJ2-5; D is unresolved. The germline gives CDR1 SGHTA, CDR2 FQGTGA. This CDR3 region has 13 residues. The germline V and J ends were trimmed by 6 bases and 5 bases, with 13 bases remaining between them. The CDR3 region is CASSQTPRETQYF. In nucleotides, the CDR3 is TGTGCCAGCAGTCAAACGCCTCGGGAGACCCAGTACTTC. The full variable domain, rest sourced from reference TRBV7-3 and TRBJ2-5, is GAGVSQTPSNKVTEKGKYVELRCDPISGHTALYWYRQSLGQGPEFLIYFQGTGAADDSGLPNDRFFAVRPEGSVSTLKIQRTERGDSAVYLCASSQTPRETQYFGPGTRLLVL.

In DNA form, the CDR3 reads TGTGCCAGCAGCTCGACAGGACTCGTCACACCCCTCCACTTT. Protein product: CASSSTGLVTPLHF. V gene TRBV5-6 combines with J gene TRBJ1-6; D is perhaps TRBD1 (6 bases). The CDR3 sequence is 14 residues long. CDR1 is SGHDT, CDR2 YYEEEE, per germline. The V and J ends lost 3 bases and 11 bases respectively, with 15 bases between them.

This clone turned up a few times. This chain connects TRBV27 to TRBJ2-5, with 10 bases fitting TRBD1. Germline CDR1 is MNHEY and CDR2 is SMNVEV (reference sequence). Trimming took 3 bases from V and 6 from J; bases not matched to a gene: 1. CDR3 length equals 13 residues. In DNA form, the CDR3 reads TGTGCCAGCAGTTTTGACAGGGGGCAGACCCAGTACTTC. Its protein product is CASSFDRGQTQYF.

V is TRBV19 and J is TRBJ2-2; 9 nucleotides match TRBD2. Germline V gives CDR1 LNHDA, CDR2 SQIVND (reference sequence). J was trimmed by 4 bases and V by 7 bases; bases with no gene match: 13. The CDR3 contains 17 residues. The CDR3 DNA is TGTGCCAGTATCCCAGGCCCAGCGGGGGGACTCACCGGGGAGCTGTTTTTT. Protein product: CASIPGPAGGLTGELFF.

The chain carries TRBV20-1 and TRBJ1-1; 7 bases align to TRBD1. Trimming took 3 bases from V and 1 from J; bases not matched to a gene: 5. This CDR3 has 14 residues. Germline CDR1 DFQATT, CDR2 SNEGSKA (reference sequence). Here the CDR3 reads CSASKPGGNTEAFF. CDR3 DNA sequence: TGCAGTGCTAGTAAACCAGGGGGGAACACTGAAGCTTTCTTT.

The chain joins TRBV28 to TRBJ1-3; no clear D gene. Germline loops: CDR1 MDHEN, CDR2 SYDVKM. The CDR3 sequence is 16 residues long. V was clipped by 2 bases and J by 3 bases, with 14 bases between them. CDR3 DNA: TGTGCCAGCAGTTTAGCAGGCTTCGGGGATGGAAACACCATATATTTT. Its translation is CASSLAGFGDGNTIYF.

The V and J genes are TRBV10-1 and TRBJ2-1; no clear D. This CDR3 has 14 residues. Germline V gene lookup returns CDR1 WNHNN and CDR2 SYGVQD (reference sequence). Between the trimmed V and J ends, which lost 4 bases and 1 base, there was a span of 8 bases. DNA for the CDR3: TGCGCCAGCAGTGGCGCAGGATCCTACAATGAGCAGTTCTTC. Protein product: CASSGAGSYNEQFF.

The chain is built from TRBV7-2 and TRBJ2-1; TRBD2 aligns across 7 bases. Germline V CDR1 and CDR2: SGHTA, FQGNSA. This CDR3 comprises 17 residues. Germline trimming cut 2 bases from V and 7 bases from J; bases unmatched to any gene: 14. The CDR3, as DNA: TGTGCCAGCAGCTTACTATGGACTAGTCGGTTTATAAATGAGCAGTTCTTC. It codes for CASSLLWTSRFINEQFF.

V gene TRBV9 combines with J gene TRBJ1-2; 7 bases are a match to TRBD1. CDR3 length: 15 residues. V shed 3 bases, J shed 6 bases, and the junction held 11 bases outside the gene matches. Germline CDR1 is SGDLS and CDR2 is YYNGEE. CDR3 residues: CASSEGAAGGNGYTF. CDR3 sequence (DNA): TGTGCCAGCAGCGAGGGGGCAGCTGGGGGTAATGGCTACACCTTC.

This chain joins TRBV10-3 and TRBJ1-6, with TRBD1 as a possible D gene (5 bases). The CDR3 spans 15 residues. Germline lookup yields CDR1 ENHRY and CDR2 SYGVKD. V lost 3 bases and J lost 1, with 7 bases in between. As DNA, the CDR3 is TGTGCCATCAGTGACAGGGTTTCCTATAATTCACCCCTCCACTTT. Residues: CAISDRVSYNSPLHF.

V gene TRBV7-3 combines with J gene TRBJ1-2; 7 bases agree with TRBD1. Per the germline V gene, CDR1 is SGHTA and CDR2 is FQGTGA. The CDR3 length is 13 residues. Losses at the gene ends were 5 bases for V and 7 bases for J; bases not matched to a gene: 7. The CDR3 loop is CASSQQGRVGYTF. The CDR3, as DNA: TGTGCCAGCAGCCAACAGGGGCGGGTTGGCTACACCTTC.

V and J are TRBV11-1 and TRBJ2-2; D not certain. The germline V gene encodes CDR1 SGHAT and CDR2 FQDESV (reference sequence). Between the trimmed V and J ends, which lost 3 bases and 0 bases, there was a span of 5 bases. This CDR3 is 14 amino acids long. CDR3 coding DNA: TGTGCCAGCAGCTTCAACTCGAACACCGGGGAGCTGTTTTTT. Translating it yields CASSFNSNTGELFF.

This chain joins TRBV4-2 and TRBJ2-7, with 7 bases fitting TRBD2. Germline CDR1 is LGHNA and CDR2 is YNFKEQ. There are 15 residues in the CDR3. J lost 3 bases, V lost 4 bases, and 9 bases had no gene match. The CDR3 loop is CASSREVAGDYEQYF. CDR3 coding DNA: TGTGCCAGCAGCCGCGAGGTTGCGGGGGACTACGAGCAGTACTTC.

The chain links TRBV12-5 to TRBJ1-3; maybe TRBD1 (6 bases). From germline, CDR1 is LGHNT and CDR2 FRNRAP. There are 12 residues in the CDR3. The V gene lost 9 bases and the J gene lost 6 bases, with 12 bases spanning the gap. CDR3 bases: TGTGCTAGCGGACAGCTCACAAACACCATATATTTT. Its protein is CASGQLTNTIYF.

The V gene is TRBV7-2, the J gene TRBJ2-3, with 9 bases aligning to TRBD2. Trimming removed 7 bases from V and 0 bases from J; junction bases left unmatched: 8. This CDR3 is 16 amino acids long. CDR1 and CDR2 (germline): SGHTA, FQGNSA. CDR3 amino acids: CASTAGAGGSTDTQYF. The CDR3 DNA is TGTGCCAGCACCGCGGGGGCGGGGGGGAGCACAGATACGCAGTATTTT.

This clone was recorded once. The chain employs TRBV7-3 and TRBJ2-5; 14 bases line up with TRBD2. The germline gives CDR1 SGHTA, CDR2 FQGTGA. The length of the CDR3 is 15 residues. V was pared by 5 bases and J by 11 bases, with 10 bases of the junction left unmatched. The CDR3 nucleotides are TGTGCCAGCAGCCCCCTCCCGGGACTAGCGGGGGCACAGTACTTC. It specifies CASSPLPGLAGAQYF.

The chain recombines TRBV6-2 or TRBV6-3 with TRBJ1-5; D remains unclear. V was clipped by 5 bases and J by 5 bases, with 7 bases between them. Germline lookup yields CDR1 MNHEY and CDR2 SVGEGT. This CDR3 spans 12 amino acids. The CDR3 region has the DNA TGTGCCAGCAGTCAAATGTATCAGCCCCAGCATTTT. It yields the protein CASSQMYQPQHF.

V is TRBV18 and J is TRBJ2-5; weak D call: TRBD1 (6 bases). With 3 bases removed from V and 2 bases from J, the gap between germline ends came to 19 bases. The CDR3 runs to 17 residues. The germline CDR1 and CDR2 sequences are KGHSH and LQKENI. Here the CDR3 DNA reads TGTGCCAGCTCACCCGTTTGGACAGCCCAAATGCAAGAGACCCAGTACTTC. Translation gives CASSPVWTAQMQETQYF.

The rearrangement links TRBV3-1 (or the pseudogene TRBV3-2) to TRBJ2-5, with TRBD1 identical over 12 bases. The V and J ends lost 1 base and 2 bases, in that order; junction bases with no gene match: 5. This CDR3 has 17 amino acids. Looked up from germline, CDR1 is LGHDT and CDR2 is YNNKEL (reference sequence). The CDR3 nucleotides are TGTGCCAGCAGCCAAGTGGGACAGGGGGCCTATCAAGAGACCCAGTACTTC. Protein product: CASSQVGQGAYQETQYF.

Of note for this clone: Its ends do not fully match the called genes, so a read error is possible. The V call is TRBV13, the J call TRBJ1-2; D not certain. Germline lookup yields CDR1 PRHDT and CDR2 FYEKMQ (reference sequence). This CDR3 is 11 amino acids long. This chain's CDR3 is CASNSRSSLGF. The CDR3, as DNA: TGTGCCAGCAACTCCCGCAGTAGCCTAGGCTTC.

The rearrangement links TRBV7-2 to TRBJ2-7; D perhaps matches TRBD1 (5 bases). Trimming pared 1 base from V and 0 bases from J, leaving 7 bases between. The CDR3 spans 14 residues. Germline lookup yields CDR1 SGHTA and CDR2 FQGNSA. Here the CDR3 DNA reads TGTGCCAGCAGCTTAGATGGGGCCTCCTACGAGCAGTACTTC. It yields the protein CASSLDGASYEQYF. Complete variable domain (other parts from reference TRBV7-2 and TRBJ2-7): GAGVSQSPSNKVTEKGKDVELRCDPISGHTALYWYRQSLGQGLEFLIYFQGNSAPDKSGLPSDRFSAERTGGSVSTLTIQRTQQEDSAVYLCASSLDGASYEQYFGPGTRLTVT.

This clone came up many times. The CDR3 coding sequence is TGTGCCAGCAGCTCCCACCGGGGGGTTGTTAATGAAAAACTGTTTTTT. Translation gives CASSSHRGVVNEKLFF. V gene TRBV11-2 combines with J gene TRBJ1-4, with D perhaps matching TRBD1 (5 bases). Germline CDR1 reads SGHAT; CDR2 reads FQNNGV. The V gene lost 4 bases and the J gene lost 4 bases, with 16 bases spanning the gap. This CDR3 contains 16 residues.

This clone was observed once. The chain uses TRBV6-2 or TRBV6-3 and TRBJ2-7, with TRBD2 matching over 9 bases. This CDR3 contains 16 residues. In germline, CDR1 is MNHEY, CDR2 SVGEGT. V trimming: 0 bases; J trimming: 3 bases; junction bases outside the gene matches: 6. CDR3 amino acids: CASSYSSKRGDYEQYF. Here the CDR3 DNA reads TGTGCCAGCAGTTACTCGAGCAAGCGGGGGGACTACGAGCAGTACTTC.

J is TRBJ2-1 and V is TRBV7-6, with D possibly matching TRBD1 (6 bases). With 4 bases removed from V and 3 bases from J, the gap between germline ends came to 13 bases. The CDR3 covers 15 residues. Germline values: CDR1 SGHVS, CDR2 FNYEAQ. The CDR3 DNA is TGTGCCAGCAGCTCCGGACAGTCAATCTACAATGAGCAGTTCTTC. This encodes CASSSGQSIYNEQFF.

The V call is TRBV7-2, the J call TRBJ2-3; TRBD2 agrees at 9 bases. CDR3 length: 17 residues. Germline CDR1 and CDR2: SGHTA and FQGNSA. Trimming cost V 1 base and J 1 base; bases outside gene matches: 6. The CDR3, as DNA: TGTGCCAGCAGCTTAGGTAGTAGCGGGGGCCGCACAGATACGCAGTATTTT. Its translation: CASSLGSSGGRTDTQYF.

The chain carries TRBV5-1 and TRBJ2-3; D remains unclear. Germline assignment: CDR1 SGHRS and CDR2 YFSETQ. Trimming stripped 0 bases from V and 3 bases from J, with 8 bases between. This CDR3 has 14 residues. The CDR3 reads CASSLVQVTDTQYF. CDR3 DNA sequence: TGCGCCAGCAGCTTGGTCCAGGTTACAGATACGCAGTATTTT.

This chain links TRBV30 with TRBJ1-2; D uncertain. V lost 0 bases and J lost 3, with 8 bases in between. Germline assignment: CDR1 GTSNPN and CDR2 SVGIG (reference sequence). The CDR3 sequence is 13 residues long. The CDR3 reads CAWSVEAHYGYTF. Written as DNA, the CDR3 is TGTGCCTGGAGTGTAGAGGCCCACTATGGCTACACCTTC.

The rearrangement links TRBV7-4 to TRBJ1-1, with 9 positions matching TRBD1. Germline V lookup: CDR1 SGHVT, CDR2 SQSDAQ. V lost 4 bases to trimming and J lost 4 bases; unmatched junction nucleotides: 19. There are 19 residues in the CDR3. The CDR3 DNA reads TGTGCCAGCAGCTCGCCGCGGACAGGGGCTTTGGTAAAAAGCACTGAAGCTTTCTTT. Translation: CASSSPRTGALVKSTEAFF.

The rearrangement uses TRBV7-2 and TRBJ2-7; 9 positions agree with TRBD2. CDR1 SGHTA and CDR2 FQGNSA come from the germline V gene. The V and J ends lost 4 bases and 3 bases, in that order; junction bases with no gene match: 4. CDR3 length: 14 residues. In DNA, the CDR3 is TGTGCCAGCAGCTCCAGCGGGGGGAACTACGAGCAGTACTTC. Translating it yields CASSSSGGNYEQYF.

This chain uses TRBV29-1 with TRBJ1-4; D gene unclear. Between the trimmed V and J ends, which lost 3 bases and 4 bases, there was a span of 12 bases. The CDR3 has 14 amino acids. Per germline, CDR1 SQVTM and CDR2 ANQGSEA. CDR3 nucleotides: TGCAGCGTTGAGTTCGGGGTTTATAATGAAAAACTGTTTTTT. Its protein is CSVEFGVYNEKLFF.

This clone was recorded only once. The chain couples TRBV27 to TRBJ1-1, with a possible D match to TRBD1 (5 bases). The V gene lost 6 bases and the J gene lost 3 bases, with 11 bases spanning the gap. The CDR3 consists of 13 residues. CDR1 and CDR2 from the germline V gene are MNHEY and SMNVEV (reference sequence). The chain's CDR3 is CASRGGTYTEAFF. The DNA for the CDR3 is TGTGCCAGCAGGGGGGGGACTTACACTGAAGCTTTCTTT.